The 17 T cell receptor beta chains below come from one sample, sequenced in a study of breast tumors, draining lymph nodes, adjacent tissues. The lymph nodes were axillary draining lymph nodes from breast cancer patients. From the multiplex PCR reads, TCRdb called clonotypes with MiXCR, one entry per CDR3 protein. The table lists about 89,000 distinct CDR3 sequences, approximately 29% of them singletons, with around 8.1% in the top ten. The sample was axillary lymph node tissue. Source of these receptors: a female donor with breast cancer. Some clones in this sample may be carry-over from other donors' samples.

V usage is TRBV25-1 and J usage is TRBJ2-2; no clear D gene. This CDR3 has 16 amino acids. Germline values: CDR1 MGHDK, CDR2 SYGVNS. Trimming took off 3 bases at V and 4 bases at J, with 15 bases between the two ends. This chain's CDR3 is CASSDEDGLSTGELFF. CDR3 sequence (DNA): TGTGCCAGCAGTGATGAGGACGGGCTGAGCACCGGGGAGCTGTTTTTT.

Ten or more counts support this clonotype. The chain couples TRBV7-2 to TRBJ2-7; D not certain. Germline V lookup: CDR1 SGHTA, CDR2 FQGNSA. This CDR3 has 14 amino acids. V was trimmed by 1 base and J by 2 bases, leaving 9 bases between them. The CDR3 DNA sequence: TGTGCCAGCAGCTTAGGAGGCGGTGCCTACGAGCAGTACTTC. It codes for CASSLGGGAYEQYF. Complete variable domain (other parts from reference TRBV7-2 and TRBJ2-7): GAGVSQSPSNKVTEKGKDVELRCDPISGHTALYWYRQSLGQGLEFLIYFQGNSAPDKSGLPSDRFSAERTGGSVSTLTIQRTQQEDSAVYLCASSLGGGAYEQYFGPGTRLTVT.

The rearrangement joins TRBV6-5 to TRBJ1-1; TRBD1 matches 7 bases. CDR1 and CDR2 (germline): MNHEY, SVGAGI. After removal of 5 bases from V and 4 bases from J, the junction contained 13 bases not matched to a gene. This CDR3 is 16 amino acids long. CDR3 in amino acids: CASSKRSNRGVTEAFF. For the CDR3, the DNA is TGTGCCAGCAGTAAGAGGTCGAACAGGGGTGTCACTGAAGCTTTCTTT.

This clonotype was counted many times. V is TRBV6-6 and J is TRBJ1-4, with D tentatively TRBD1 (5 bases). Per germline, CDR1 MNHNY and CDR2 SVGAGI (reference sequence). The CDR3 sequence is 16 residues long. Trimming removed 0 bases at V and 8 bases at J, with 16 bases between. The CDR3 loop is CASSYSPGRRREKLFF. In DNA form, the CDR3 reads TGTGCCAGCAGTTACTCCCCGGGACGTCGTCGCGAAAAACTGTTTTTT.

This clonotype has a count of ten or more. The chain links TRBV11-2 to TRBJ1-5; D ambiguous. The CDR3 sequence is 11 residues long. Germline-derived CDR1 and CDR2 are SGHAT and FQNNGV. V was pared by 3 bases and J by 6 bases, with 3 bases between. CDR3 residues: CASSFPQPQHF. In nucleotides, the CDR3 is TGTGCCAGCAGCTTCCCTCAGCCCCAGCATTTT.

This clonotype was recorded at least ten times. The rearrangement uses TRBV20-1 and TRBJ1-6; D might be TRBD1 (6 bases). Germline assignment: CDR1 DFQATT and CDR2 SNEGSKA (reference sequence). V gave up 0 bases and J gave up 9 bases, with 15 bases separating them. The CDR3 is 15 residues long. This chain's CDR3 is CSAREGAHLPSPLHF. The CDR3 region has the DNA TGCAGTGCTAGAGAGGGGGCCCACCTGCCTTCACCCCTCCACTTT.

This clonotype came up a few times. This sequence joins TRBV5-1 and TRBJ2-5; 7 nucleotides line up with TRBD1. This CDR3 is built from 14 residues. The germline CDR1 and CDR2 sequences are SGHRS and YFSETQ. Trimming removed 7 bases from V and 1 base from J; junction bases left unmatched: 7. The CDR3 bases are TGCGCCAGCCAAGACGGGACAGTCCAAGAGACCCAGTACTTC. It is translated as CASQDGTVQETQYF.

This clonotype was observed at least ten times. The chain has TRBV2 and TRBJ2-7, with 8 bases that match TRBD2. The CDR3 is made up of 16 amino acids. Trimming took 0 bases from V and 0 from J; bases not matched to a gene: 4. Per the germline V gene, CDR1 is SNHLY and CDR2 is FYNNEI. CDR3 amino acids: CASSEALLAGSYEQYF. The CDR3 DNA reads TGTGCCAGCAGTGAAGCGCTTCTAGCGGGCTCCTACGAGCAGTACTTC.

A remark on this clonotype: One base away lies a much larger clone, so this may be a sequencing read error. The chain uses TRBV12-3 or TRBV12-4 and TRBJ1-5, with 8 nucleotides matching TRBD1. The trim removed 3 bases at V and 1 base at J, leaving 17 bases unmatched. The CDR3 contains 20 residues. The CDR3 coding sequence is TGTGCCAGCAGTTTGTGGTCACAGGGGGTAAGACTGAGAAGCAATCAGCCCCAGCATTTT. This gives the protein CASSLWSQGVRLRSNQPQHF.

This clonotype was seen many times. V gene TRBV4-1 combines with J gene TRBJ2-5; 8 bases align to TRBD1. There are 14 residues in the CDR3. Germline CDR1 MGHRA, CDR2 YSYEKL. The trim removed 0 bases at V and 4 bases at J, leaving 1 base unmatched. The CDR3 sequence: CASSQDRGRETQYF. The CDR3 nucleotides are TGCGCCAGCAGCCAAGACAGGGGGCGAGAGACCCAGTACTTC.

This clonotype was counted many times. CDR3 residues: CASSQLIGGEQFF. CDR3 coding DNA: TGTGCCAGCAGCCAGCTCATAGGGGGTGAGCAGTTCTTC. The chain joins TRBV16 to TRBJ2-1; a possible D gene is TRBD1 (6 bases). Trimming shortened V by 3 bases and J by 9 bases, and 12 bases separated the two germline ends. The CDR3 is made up of 13 amino acids. Germline assignment: CDR1 KGHSY and CDR2 FQNENV. Full variable domain (outside the CDR3, taken from reference TRBV16 and TRBJ2-1): GEEVAQTPKHLVRGEGQKAKLYCAPIKGHSYVFWYQQVLKNEFKFLISFQNENVFDETGMPKERFSAKCLPNSPCSLEIQATKLEDSAVYFCASSQLIGGEQFFGPGTRLTVL.

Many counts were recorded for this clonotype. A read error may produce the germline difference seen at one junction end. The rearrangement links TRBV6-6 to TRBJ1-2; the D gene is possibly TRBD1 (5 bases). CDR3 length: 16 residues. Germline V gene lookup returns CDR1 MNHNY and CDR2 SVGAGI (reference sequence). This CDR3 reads CASSHSYQGDYYGYTF. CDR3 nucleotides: TGTGCCAGCAGTCACTCGTATCAGGGAGACTACTATGGCTACACCTTC.

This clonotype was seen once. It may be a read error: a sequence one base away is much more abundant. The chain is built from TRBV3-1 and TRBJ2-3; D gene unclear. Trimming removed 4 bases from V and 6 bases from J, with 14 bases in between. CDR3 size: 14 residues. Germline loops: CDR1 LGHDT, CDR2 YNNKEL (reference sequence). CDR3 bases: TGTGCCAGCAGCCCCCCCTCGGCAGCGGATACGCAGTATTTT. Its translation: CASSPPSAADTQYF.

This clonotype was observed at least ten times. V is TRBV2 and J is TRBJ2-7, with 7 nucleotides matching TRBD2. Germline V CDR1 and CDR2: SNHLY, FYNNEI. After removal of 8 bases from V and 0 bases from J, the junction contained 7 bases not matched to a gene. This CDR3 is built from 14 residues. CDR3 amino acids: CASAPGTNSYEQYF. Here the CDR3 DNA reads TGTGCCAGCGCCCCCGGGACTAACTCCTACGAGCAGTACTTC.

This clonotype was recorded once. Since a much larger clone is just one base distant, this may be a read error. Here the CDR3 reads CTSNRVSYEQYF. The DNA of the CDR3 is TGTACCAGCAATAGGGTCTCCTACGAGCAGTACTTC. The genes are TRBV28 and TRBJ2-7; D not certain. Germline CDR1 and CDR2: MDHEN and SYDVKM. The CDR3 totals 12 residues.

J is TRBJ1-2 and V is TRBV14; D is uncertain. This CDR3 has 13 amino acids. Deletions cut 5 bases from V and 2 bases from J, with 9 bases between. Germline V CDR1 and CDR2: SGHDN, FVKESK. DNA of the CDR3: TGTGCCAGCAGCGCCCTACTAAACTATGGCTACACCTTC. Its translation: CASSALLNYGYTF.

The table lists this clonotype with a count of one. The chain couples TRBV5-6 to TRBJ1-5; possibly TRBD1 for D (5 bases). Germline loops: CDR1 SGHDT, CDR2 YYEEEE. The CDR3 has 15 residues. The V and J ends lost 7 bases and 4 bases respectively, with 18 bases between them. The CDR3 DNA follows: TGTGCCAGCGGTCGGGGGGGGATGAGAAATCAGCCCCAGCATTTT. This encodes CASGRGGMRNQPQHF.